This T cell receptor beta chain emerged from a study of OX40 agonist ivuxolimab in advanced cancers. Study summary: Partial responses, seen in three patients, involved one hepatocellular carcinoma and two cutaneous melanomas.

Trimming took 1 base from V and 1 from J, leaving 7 bases between them. Per the germline V gene, CDR1 is MGHRA and CDR2 is YSYEKL. CDR3 size: 14 residues. Patients were excluded for autoimmune disease history or systemic immunosuppression. General observations from the study: Clonal expansion from baseline to week 6 occurred in both CD4+ and CD8+ T cells. Mean expanded clone counts were higher in CD8+ than CD4+ T cells.

Concerning this clone itself: What it binds is not known.

Produced via immunoSEQ multiplex PCR; TCRdb's table is partial and in-frame only. The data hold around 48,000 clones, with 70% to 85% observed a single time. This clonotype was sampled from an adult with an advanced solid tumor such as melanoma, head and neck, liver or kidney cancer. The material was CD4+ or CD8+ T cells sorted from blood, obtained in a trial of the OX40 agonist ivuxolimab. The chain recombines TRBV4-1 with TRBJ1-1, with unresolved D. CDR3 sequence: CASSQVSGNTEAFF. For the CDR3, the DNA is TGCGCCAGCAGCCAAGTATCCGGGAACACTGAAGCTTTCTTT.